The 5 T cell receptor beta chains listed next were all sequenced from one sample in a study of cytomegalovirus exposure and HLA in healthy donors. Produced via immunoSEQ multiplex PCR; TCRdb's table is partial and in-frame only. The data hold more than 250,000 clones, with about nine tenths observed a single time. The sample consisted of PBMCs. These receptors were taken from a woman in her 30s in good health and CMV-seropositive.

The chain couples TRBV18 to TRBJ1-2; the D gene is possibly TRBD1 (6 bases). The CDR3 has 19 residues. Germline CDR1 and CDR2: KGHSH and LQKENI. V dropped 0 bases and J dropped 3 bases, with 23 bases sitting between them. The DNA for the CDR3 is TGTGCCAGCTCACCACCGGGGGGCAGGGCCTTCAACCGAGACTATGGCTACACCTTC. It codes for CASSPPGGRAFNRDYGYTF.

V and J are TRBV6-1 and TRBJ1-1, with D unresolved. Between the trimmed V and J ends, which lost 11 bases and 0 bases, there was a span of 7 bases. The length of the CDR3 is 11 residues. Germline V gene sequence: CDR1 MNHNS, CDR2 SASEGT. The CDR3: CALTVNTEAFF. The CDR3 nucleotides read TGTGCCTTAACGGTGAACACTGAAGCTTTCTTT.

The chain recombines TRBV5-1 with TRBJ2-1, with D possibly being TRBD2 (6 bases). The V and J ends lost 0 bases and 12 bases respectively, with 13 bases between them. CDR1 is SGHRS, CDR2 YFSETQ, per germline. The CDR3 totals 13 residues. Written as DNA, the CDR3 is TGCGCCAGCAGCTTGGAGCCGGGGGTGGGGCAGTTCTTC. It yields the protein CASSLEPGVGQFF.

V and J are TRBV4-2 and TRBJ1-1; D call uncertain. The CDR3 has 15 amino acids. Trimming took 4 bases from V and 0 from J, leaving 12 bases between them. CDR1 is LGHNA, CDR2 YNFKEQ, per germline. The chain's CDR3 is CASSPPTELNTEAFF. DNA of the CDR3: TGTGCCAGCAGCCCCCCAACAGAATTGAACACTGAAGCTTTCTTT.

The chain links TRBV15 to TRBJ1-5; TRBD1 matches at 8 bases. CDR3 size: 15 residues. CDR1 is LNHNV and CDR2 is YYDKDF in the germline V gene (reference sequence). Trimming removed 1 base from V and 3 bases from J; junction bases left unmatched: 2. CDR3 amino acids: CATSRGQGNNQPQHF. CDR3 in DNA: TGTGCCACCAGCAGAGGACAGGGGAACAATCAGCCCCAGCATTTT.